What follows are 11 T cell receptor beta chains derived from one specimen sequenced in a study of vaccination and CD4 T cells after COVID-19 (dated by TCRdb to 2022 to 2024). The library was made by PCR. Sequencing used an Illumina iSeq 100. TCRdb passed the public sequencing reads through fastp at Q25 and MiXCR, retaining productive beta sequences. Identical CDR3 proteins give one entry, which carries the most common genes and DNA. This sample comprises around 20,000 distinct CDR3 sequences, around 63% of them detected only once. The ten biggest clones cover 1.1% of the sample. Sequencing was performed on CD4+ T cells from blood, taken after SARS-CoV-2 vaccination. These TCRs come from a human donor who had recovered from COVID-19.

This chain links TRBV15 with TRBJ2-7; D is unclear. The CDR3 has 13 amino acids. Germline CDR1 is LNHNV and CDR2 is YYDKDF (reference sequence). Trimming left V 0 bases short and J 2 bases short, with 5 bases between. CDR3 bases: TGTGCCACCAGCAGAGATGAGGCCTACGAGCAGTACTTC. This translates into CATSRDEAYEQYF.

Only one count was recorded for this clonotype. CDR3 in DNA: TGCAGTGCTAGAGGGGCCCGAAATACCGGCGAGCAGTACTTC. Translated, it gives CSARGARNTGEQYF. The J gene is TRBJ2-7, the V gene TRBV20-1; D remains ambiguous. The V and J ends lost 1 base and 6 bases respectively, with 16 bases between them. Per germline, CDR1 DFQATT and CDR2 SNEGSKA (reference sequence). This CDR3 region has 14 residues.

This clonotype was seen more than once but under ten times. The chain has TRBV19 and TRBJ1-5; maybe TRBD1 (6 bases). V was trimmed by 10 bases and J by 2 bases, leaving 24 bases between them. This CDR3 is built from 17 residues. Germline lookup yields CDR1 LNHDA and CDR2 SQIVND (reference sequence). CDR3 region: CATTSGAGLGRNQPQHF. As DNA, the CDR3 is TGTGCCACCACCTCGGGGGCAGGCCTTGGGCGCAATCAGCCCCAGCATTTT.

The chain is built from TRBV7-9 and TRBJ2-1; TRBD1 or TRBD2 may be the D gene (6 bases each). Per the germline V gene, CDR1 is SEHNR and CDR2 is FQNEAQ (reference sequence). CDR3 length: 13 residues. V was trimmed by 1 base and J by 8 bases, leaving 9 bases between them. CDR3 sequence reads: CASSLGGAYEQFF. The CDR3 DNA is TGTGCCAGCAGCTTAGGGGGGGCCTATGAGCAGTTCTTC.

The J gene is TRBJ2-7, the V gene TRBV7-2; the D is unclear. Trimming pared 5 bases from V and 4 bases from J, leaving 15 bases between. The CDR3 spans 14 residues. Germline lookup yields CDR1 SGHTA and CDR2 FQGNSA. The chain's CDR3 is CASSPSLTSYEQYF. CDR3 DNA: TGTGCCAGCAGCCCCAGCCTTACCTCTTACGAGCAGTACTTC.

This clonotype was seen a single time. The chain carries TRBV28 and TRBJ1-4, with 10 bases aligning to TRBD1. Germline CDR1 is MDHEN and CDR2 is SYDVKM. The CDR3 runs 13 residues. The trim removed 6 bases at V and 6 bases at J, leaving 1 base unmatched. The CDR3 spells CASRGTGDEKLFF. The CDR3 region has the DNA TGTGCCAGCAGAGGGACAGGGGATGAAAAACTGTTTTTT. The full variable domain, in which reference TRBV28 and TRBJ1-4 provide the parts outside the CDR3, is DVKVTQSSRYLVKRTGEKVFLECVQDMDHENMFWYRQDPGLGLRLIYFSYDVKMKEKGDIPEGYSVSREKKERFSLILESASTNQTSMYLCASRGTGDEKLFFGSGTQLSVL.

The CDR3 DNA reads TGCAGTGCTAGTGGGACAGGGGATCAGCCCCAGCATTTT. This codes for CSASGTGDQPQHF. The chain employs TRBV20-1 and TRBJ1-5; 10 bases line up with TRBD1. The CDR3 sequence is 13 residues long. Germline V gene data show CDR1 as DFQATT and CDR2 as SNEGSKA (reference sequence). Trimming at V came to 3 bases and at J to 5 bases, leaving 1 base not matched to a gene.

This chain links TRBV12-3 or TRBV12-4 with TRBJ2-5; 9 bases line up with TRBD1. After removal of 5 bases from V and 5 bases from J, the junction contained 3 bases not matched to a gene. The CDR3 has 13 residues. In DNA, the CDR3 is TGTGCCAGCAGTACGGGACAGGGTGAGACCCAGTACTTC. This sequence encodes CASSTGQGETQYF.

The CDR3 DNA reads as TGTGCCAGCAGTTGGGGGACAGGGTGGAACATTCAGTACTTC. This codes for CASSWGTGWNIQYF. The V gene is TRBV6-2 or TRBV6-3, the J gene TRBJ2-4; 9 bases agree with TRBD1. The germline gives CDR1 MNHEY, CDR2 SVGEGT. J gave up 7 bases and V 4 bases, and 5 bases lay outside the gene matches. The CDR3 covers 14 residues.

The chain uses TRBV20-1 and TRBJ2-7; either TRBD1 or TRBD2 may fit D (6 bases each). Trimming cost V 2 bases and J 4 bases, with 15 bases left between them. Per germline, CDR1 DFQATT and CDR2 SNEGSKA (reference sequence). The CDR3 loop spans 14 amino acids. The CDR3 reads CSARRLGGGYEQYF. CDR3 nucleotide sequence: TGCAGTGCTAGACGATTAGGGGGAGGTTACGAGCAGTACTTC.

The rearrangement joins TRBV6-1 to TRBJ1-5, with D unclear. This CDR3 comprises 14 residues. Germline V lookup: CDR1 MNHNS, CDR2 SASEGT. Trimming cost V 6 bases and J 5 bases, with 14 bases left between them. CDR3 DNA: TGTGCCAGCAGACTCAGGTCCCCGGATCAGCCCCAGCATTTT. Translated: CASRLRSPDQPQHF.